The 31 T cell receptor beta chains reported below all come from one sample, sequenced in a study of blood T cell repertoires in COVID-19. Some clones are missing from TCRdb's copy, which holds only in-frame ones; the method was immunoSEQ multiplex PCR. The sample consists of 90,000 to 120,000 clones, 87% of them appearing once. The sequenced sample was peripheral blood. Source of these receptors: a man in his forties or fifties with acute or convalescent COVID-19.

This rearrangement joins TRBV20-1 to TRBJ2-7; TRBD1 might be the D (5 bases). With 3 bases removed from V and 0 bases from J, the gap between germline ends came to 9 bases. Germline V gene sequence: CDR1 DFQATT, CDR2 SNEGSKA (reference sequence). This CDR3 comprises 13 residues. CDR3 region: CSASVDSSYEQYF. The CDR3 DNA sequence: TGCAGTGCTAGTGTTGACAGCTCCTACGAGCAGTACTTC.

The table lists this clone with a count of one. This chain joins TRBV5-6 and TRBJ2-7; TRBD1 is a possible D gene (5 bases). This CDR3 comprises 11 residues. The V end lost 7 bases, the J end lost 6 bases, and 11 bases lay between the germline ends. CDR1 is SGHDT, CDR2 YYEEEE, per germline. The DNA for the CDR3 is TGTGCCAGCGCCACAGGACGCGAGCAGTACTTC. Residues: CASATGREQYF.

This chain links TRBV5-4 with TRBJ2-1; 12 positions match TRBD2. The CDR3 consists of 19 residues. Germline V gene sequence: CDR1 SGHNT, CDR2 YYREEE (reference sequence). With V trimmed by 5 bases and J by 2 bases, 14 bases remained unmatched. As DNA, the CDR3 is TGTGCCAGCAGTCCCCGAGGGGCTAGCGGGAGGGAGGCCTACAATGAGCAGTTCTTC. As protein: CASSPRGASGREAYNEQFF.

This rearrangement joins TRBV5-1 to TRBJ1-4, with D hard to call. Looked up from germline, CDR1 is SGHRS and CDR2 is YFSETQ. Trimming took 4 bases from V and 1 from J, leaving 14 bases between them. The CDR3 is 16 amino acids. CDR3 region: CASSTGVRETNEKLFF. In DNA form, the CDR3 reads TGCGCCAGCAGCACGGGAGTAAGGGAAACTAATGAAAAACTGTTTTTT.

The chain uses TRBV19 and TRBJ1-5; TRBD1 is a possible D gene (6 bases). This CDR3 contains 14 residues. V lost 3 bases and J lost 7, with 13 bases in between. Per germline, CDR1 LNHDA and CDR2 SQIVND (reference sequence). The CDR3 region has the DNA TGTGCCAGTAGTATGGGGGGGCGTGGGCAGCCCCAGCATTTT. This gives the protein CASSMGGRGQPQHF.

The DNA for the CDR3 is TGCGCCAGCAGTCACGGACTTAAGAACACCGGGGAGCTGTTTTTT. This translates into CASSHGLKNTGELFF. The rearrangement joins TRBV23-1 to TRBJ2-2; the D gene is possibly TRBD2 (5 bases). TRBV23-1 falls under the ORF class, with uncertain function. The CDR3 has 15 residues. With 3 bases removed from V and 1 base from J, the gap between germline ends came to 9 bases.

This clone was detected once. The chain employs TRBV28 and TRBJ2-2; unclear D gene. The CDR3 runs to 14 residues. The germline CDR1 and CDR2 sequences are MDHEN and SYDVKM. Trimming took off 7 bases at V and 1 base at J, with 10 bases between the two ends. The CDR3 DNA reads TGTGCCAGCACCAAGACTGTGAACACCGGGGAGCTGTTTTTT. The encoded protein is CASTKTVNTGELFF.

As for this clone: At one end the junction does not follow the germline gene, possibly because of a read error. The chain uses TRBV24-1 and TRBJ2-1; the D is unclear. Germline loops: CDR1 KGHDR, CDR2 SFDVKD. The CDR3 extends over 12 amino acids. For the CDR3, the DNA is TGTGCCACCAGTGGTTTGGCGGCCCGGTGGTTCTTC. The encoded protein is CATSGLAARWFF.

The V call is TRBV28, the J call TRBJ2-7; 10 bases are a match to TRBD2. J gave up 4 bases and V 6 bases, and 9 bases lay outside the gene matches. CDR1 is MDHEN and CDR2 is SYDVKM in the germline V gene. CDR3 length: 15 residues. CDR3 sequence: CASSPAGGPVYEQYF. CDR3 DNA: TGTGCCAGCAGCCCAGCGGGAGGGCCTGTTTACGAGCAGTACTTC.

The J gene is TRBJ2-1, the V gene TRBV5-1; TRBD2 matches at 7 bases. The CDR3 covers 15 residues. V shed 2 bases and J 5 bases; nucleotides not matched to a gene: 7. Germline assignment: CDR1 SGHRS and CDR2 YFSETQ. CDR3 sequence: CASSFGGRWNNEQFF. Written as DNA, the CDR3 is TGCGCCAGCAGCTTCGGCGGGAGATGGAACAATGAGCAGTTCTTC.

The CDR3 DNA follows: TGTGCCAGCACCCCGCGGGTTGGGCTGGAAAAACTGTTTTTT. Protein sequence: CASTPRVGLEKLFF. The rearrangement uses TRBV6-5 and TRBJ1-4; no reliable D call. The CDR3 covers 14 residues. In germline, CDR1 is MNHEY, CDR2 SVGAGI. Trimming removed 7 bases from V and 8 bases from J, with 17 bases in between.

The rearrangement links TRBV3-1 (or the pseudogene TRBV3-2) to TRBJ1-1; D unresolved. The ends were cut back, 6 bases at V and 7 bases at J, with 12 bases in the middle. The CDR3 is made up of 12 amino acids. Germline values: CDR1 LGHDT, CDR2 YNNKEL (reference sequence). The CDR3 protein is CASSIGGNEAFF. In DNA form, the CDR3 reads TGTGCCAGCAGTATCGGCGGTAATGAAGCTTTCTTT.

The chain recombines TRBV11-2 with TRBJ1-2, with a weak D call TRBD1 (5 bases). Trimming removed 0 bases from V and 0 bases from J, with 8 bases in between. The CDR3 length is 15 residues. The germline V gene encodes CDR1 SGHAT and CDR2 FQNNGV. The CDR3 reads CASSLERGPNYGYTF. The CDR3 DNA reads TGTGCCAGCAGCTTAGAGCGGGGACCTAACTATGGCTACACCTTC. The complete variable domain, with remaining parts taken from reference TRBV11-2 and TRBJ1-2, reads EAGVAQSPRYKIIEKRQSVAFWCNPISGHATLYWYQQILGQGPKLLIQFQNNGVVDDSQLPKDRFSAERLKGVDSTLKIQPAKLEDSAVYLCASSLERGPNYGYTFGSGTRLTVV.

The chain carries TRBV7-8 and TRBJ2-1, with 7 positions matching TRBD1. The CDR3 runs 16 residues. With 5 bases clipped from V and 2 bases from J, the junction kept 9 bases outside the gene matches. Germline V gives CDR1 SGHVS, CDR2 FQNEAQ. CDR3 coding DNA: TGTGCCAGCAGCCTACGGGACAGCCCTACCTACAATGAGCAGTTCTTC. This gives the protein CASSLRDSPTYNEQFF.

This chain joins TRBV6-2 or TRBV6-3 and TRBJ2-1; 10 bases are a match to TRBD2. CDR1 and CDR2 from the germline V gene are MNHEY and SVGEGT. V was pared by 6 bases and J by 6 bases, with 2 bases of the junction left unmatched. The CDR3 runs to 13 residues. CDR3 coding DNA: TGTGCCAGCAGGCCTAGCGGGAGCAATGAGCAGTTCTTC. Protein: CASRPSGSNEQFF.

This sequence joins TRBV6-5 and TRBJ1-6; TRBD1 might be the D (6 bases). The V end was cut by 6 bases, the J end by 6 bases, with 9 bases between. The CDR3 consists of 13 residues. Germline lookup yields CDR1 MNHEY and CDR2 SVGAGI. CDR3: CASSDRFNSPLHF. The CDR3 DNA is TGTGCCAGCAGCGACAGGTTTAATTCACCCCTCCACTTT.

Of note for this clone: Different DNA sequences within this sample yield the same CDR3. The genes are TRBV7-9 and TRBJ2-3, with 9 bases that match TRBD1. Trimming removed 3 bases from V and 0 bases from J; junction bases left unmatched: 1. The CDR3 is 15 amino acids. CDR1 and CDR2 (germline): SEHNR, FQNEAQ (reference sequence). CDR3 coding DNA: TGTGCCAGCAGCTTTGGACAGGGGAGCACAGATACGCAGTATTTT. It specifies CASSFGQGSTDTQYF.

The V call is TRBV11-2, the J call TRBJ2-3; a weak D match, TRBD2 (6 bases). The CDR3 totals 17 residues. Deletions cut 2 bases from V and 2 bases from J, with 17 bases between. Germline CDR1 SGHAT, CDR2 FQNNGV. CDR3 DNA sequence: TGTGCCAGCAGCTTACCCCCTGCGGGAAAACACACAGATACGCAGTATTTT. Protein product: CASSLPPAGKHTDTQYF.

The chain links TRBV7-2 to TRBJ1-5; D uncertain. This CDR3 is built from 12 residues. Germline CDR1 SGHTA, CDR2 FQGNSA. The V and J ends lost 5 bases and 3 bases respectively, with 5 bases between them. CDR3 nucleotide sequence: TGTGCCAGCAGCCCGTACAATCAGCCCCAGCATTTT. Translating gives CASSPYNQPQHF.

This chain uses TRBV9 with TRBJ1-5; no clear D gene. The CDR3 is made up of 16 amino acids. Germline values: CDR1 SGDLS, CDR2 YYNGEE. V dropped 0 bases and J dropped 2 bases, with 12 bases sitting between them. The chain's CDR3 is CASSVVSLGGNQPQHF. In DNA form, the CDR3 reads TGTGCCAGCAGCGTAGTGAGCCTTGGAGGCAATCAGCCCCAGCATTTT.

The chain links TRBV3-1 (or the pseudogene TRBV3-2) to TRBJ2-3; D might be TRBD1 (5 bases). Germline lookup yields CDR1 LGHDT and CDR2 YNNKEL (reference sequence). The CDR3 length is 14 residues. Deletions cut 4 bases from V and 5 bases from J, with 13 bases between. This chain's CDR3 is CASSPTASGDTQYF. In nucleotides, the CDR3 is TGTGCCAGCAGCCCGACAGCCTCGGGAGATACGCAGTATTTT.

The rearrangement links TRBV6-1 to TRBJ2-1; 9 bases are shared with TRBD2. V dropped 3 bases and J dropped 4; count of bases not matched to a gene: 4. CDR3 length: 15 amino acids. Germline V gives CDR1 MNHNS, CDR2 SASEGT. CDR3 sequence reads: CASSDGLAQYNEQFF. CDR3 nucleotides: TGTGCCAGCAGTGATGGACTAGCGCAGTACAATGAGCAGTTCTTC.

The CDR3 sequence is CASSPGKRRREDEQYF. In nucleotides, the CDR3 is TGTGCCAGCAGCCCAGGGAAACGGAGGCGGGAAGATGAGCAGTACTTC. This chain connects TRBV3-1 (or the pseudogene TRBV3-2) to TRBJ2-7; weak D call: TRBD2 (6 bases). The germline V gene encodes CDR1 LGHDT and CDR2 YNNKEL (reference sequence). The length of the CDR3 is 16 residues. V lost 4 bases, J lost 7 bases, and 23 bases lay in between.

J is TRBJ2-2 and V is TRBV14; 7 bases line up with TRBD1. Trimming took 3 bases from V and 2 from J; bases not matched to a gene: 3. Germline values: CDR1 SGHDN, CDR2 FVKESK. The CDR3 runs 15 residues. In DNA, the CDR3 is TGTGCCAGCAGCCAGGCAGGGGGAAACACCGGGGAGCTGTTTTTT. It encodes CASSQAGGNTGELFF.

The chain joins TRBV25-1 to TRBJ2-1, with TRBD2 matching 12 bases. This CDR3 spans 15 amino acids. From germline, CDR1 is MGHDK and CDR2 SYGVNS. Trimming cost V 4 bases and J 5 bases; bases outside gene matches: 3. The CDR3 DNA reads as TGTGCCAGCAGTGCCCGGACTAGCGGGAACAATGAGCAGTTCTTC. Encoded protein: CASSARTSGNNEQFF. Complete variable domain (other parts from reference TRBV25-1 and TRBJ2-1): EADIYQTPRYLVIGTGKKITLECSQTMGHDKMYWYQQDPGMELHLIHYSYGVNSTEKGDLSSESTVSRIRTEHFPLTLESARPSHTSQYLCASSARTSGNNEQFFGPGTRLTVL.

The V and J genes are TRBV13 and TRBJ2-5, with D perhaps matching TRBD1 (6 bases). The CDR3 runs to 15 residues. V lost 5 bases, J lost 2 bases, and 15 bases lay in between. The germline gives CDR1 PRHDT, CDR2 FYEKMQ (reference sequence). The CDR3 sequence: CASSPRGRGQETQYF. The CDR3 coding sequence is TGTGCCAGCAGCCCTCGCGGCAGGGGTCAAGAGACCCAGTACTTC.

The rearrangement uses TRBV19 and TRBJ2-7; D call uncertain. The V end was cut by 5 bases, the J end by 6 bases, with 14 bases between. The CDR3 runs to 13 residues. Germline CDR1 LNHDA, CDR2 SQIVND (reference sequence). CDR3 sequence (DNA): TGTGCCAGTAGTCCCCTAGGTTCGGGCGAGCAGTACTTC. Amino acids: CASSPLGSGEQYF.

The chain uses TRBV27 and TRBJ2-2, with D hard to call. Trimming took off 7 bases at V and 2 bases at J, with 8 bases between the two ends. This CDR3 comprises 13 residues. CDR1 and CDR2 (germline): MNHEY, SMNVEV (reference sequence). Written as DNA, the CDR3 is TGTGCCAGCACCTGGCTCAACACCGGGGAGCTGTTTTTT. Translated: CASTWLNTGELFF.

The chain employs TRBV10-3 and TRBJ1-3; D possibly corresponds to TRBD1 (5 bases). Germline V gene sequence: CDR1 ENHRY, CDR2 SYGVKD. Trimming cost V 4 bases and J 0 bases, with 19 bases left between them. The CDR3 length is 18 residues. The CDR3 here is CAISALSTRASSGNTIYF. CDR3 DNA sequence: TGTGCCATCAGTGCGCTCTCGACCAGGGCGAGCTCTGGAAACACCATATATTTT.

The chain links TRBV12-5 to TRBJ2-3; weak D call: TRBD2 (5 bases). This CDR3 spans 13 amino acids. Germline V gene lookup returns CDR1 LGHNT and CDR2 FRNRAP. V was trimmed by 7 bases and J by 6 bases, leaving 14 bases between them. CDR3 region: CASAGGPADTQYF. CDR3 sequence (DNA): TGTGCTAGTGCTGGAGGACCGGCCGATACGCAGTATTTT.

The rearrangement uses TRBV29-1 and TRBJ2-3; a weak D match, TRBD1 (5 bases). This CDR3 has 14 amino acids. V was cut by 4 bases and J by 1 base, with 12 bases left in between. Germline CDR1 and CDR2: SQVTM and ANQGSEA. Here the CDR3 reads CSVGARVGTDTQYF. CDR3 sequence (DNA): TGCAGCGTTGGTGCCAGGGTGGGCACAGATACGCAGTATTTT.